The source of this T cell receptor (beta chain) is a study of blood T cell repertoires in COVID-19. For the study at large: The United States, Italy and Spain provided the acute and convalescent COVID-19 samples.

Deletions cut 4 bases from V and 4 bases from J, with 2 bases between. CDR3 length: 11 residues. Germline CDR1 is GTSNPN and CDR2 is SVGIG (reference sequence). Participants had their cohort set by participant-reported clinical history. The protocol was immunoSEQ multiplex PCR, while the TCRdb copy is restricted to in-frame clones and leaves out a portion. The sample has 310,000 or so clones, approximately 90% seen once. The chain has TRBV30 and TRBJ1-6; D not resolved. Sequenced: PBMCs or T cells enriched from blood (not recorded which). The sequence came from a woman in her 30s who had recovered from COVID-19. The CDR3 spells CAWTYNSPLHF. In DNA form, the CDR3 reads TGTGCCTGGACTTATAATTCACCCCTCCACTTT.